This TCR beta chain was recovered during a study of blood T cells in healthy people across ages (dated by TCRdb to between 2015 and 2017). As for the study more broadly: In model experiments, template switching captured roughly one uniquely barcoded TCR beta cDNA molecule for every two T cells. Using deep sequencing normalized with unique cDNA molecular identifiers, the study measured how TCR beta repertoire diversity changes with age. The donors were divided into four age groups: young (average around 16 years), middle-aged (around 41), aged (approximately 62) and long-lived (82). To avoid experimental bias, donors of different ages were spread randomly across the sequencing lanes. For two donors (one aged 18 to 30 and one aged 80 or older), the study analyzed two additional independent replicas of 1 million unique cDNA reads from the same blood draw. Here is what the overall study found, with its caveats: Estimates of total diversity based on one million sequenced T cells were regarded as lower bounds and as underestimates. Observed TCR beta diversity correlated strongly with the percentage of naive T cells measured by flow cytometry. Conclusive comparison of naive and antigen-experienced compartments was prevented by the profiling of bulk unsorted PBMCs. As age increased, observed TCR beta diversity per million T cells dropped in a roughly linear way, and a significant reduction was already evident by age about 40. Donor CMV infection status was unknown, potentially confounding age-related changes in expanded clonotypes. The long-lived group showed more naive CD4+ T cells, fewer expanded clones and increased TCR diversity than the aged group, suggesting age selection.

The donors were about 40 Caucasian individuals from Russia, aged roughly 6 to 90 years, who were systemically healthy. Roughly 10 milliliters of peripheral blood were collected from each donor into EDTA-treated Vacutainer tubes. Ficoll-Paque density-gradient centrifugation was used to isolate PBMCs, with at least 6.5 million obtained per sample. Trizol reagent was used to extract total RNA from PBMCs, with at least 5.5 micrograms per sample. For every donor, an aliquot of PBMCs went through flow cytometry to measure the percentages of naive CD45RAhigh/CD27high T cells. Library preparation employed 5' RACE. The instrument given in TCRdb is Illumina HiSeq 2500. A second about 7 to 11 cycle PCR used a sample-barcoded 5' primer and a J-beta primer mix. Each TCR beta cDNA molecule received a unique molecular identifier from a template-switch 5' adaptor carrying 12 random nucleotides. At least 3 million CDR3-containing paired-end reads were obtained from each sample. First-strand cDNA synthesis was performed from all RNA using the Mint cDNA synthesis kit, with priming by a TRBC-specific oligonucleotide. Following uracil-DNA glycosylase treatment, a first 18-cycle PCR with universal primers M1SS and BC2_uni_R was performed on all cDNA. The study's own analysis went as follows. For normalization, 1 million high-quality reads, each with a distinct molecular identifier, were randomly selected from each sample. Instead of being binned into consensus sequences, reads that shared molecular identifiers were thrown out. MiTCR, run with a Q25 quality threshold and the strictest error-elimination algorithm, handled CDR3 identification, clonotype clustering and error correction. A nonparametric unseen species model with Euler transformation was used to estimate a lower bound on total TCR beta diversity. TCRdb cleaned the public reads at Q25 with fastp, built clones with MiXCR and kept in-frame beta chains. Identical CDR3 proteins give one entry, which carries the most common genes and DNA. TCRdb, rather than the study authors, made the V and J calls. Recorded for this sample are 850,000 to 1,100,000 distinct CDR3 sequences; less than 45% of them occurred a single time. Of the sample, roughly 14% is held by the ten largest clones.

V was cut back by 7 bases and J by 3 bases, leaving a gap of 24 bases between them. The CDR3 contains 18 residues, cysteine and phenylalanine counted. This entry keeps only the CDR3 DNA: 54 bases, framed from base 1. On this clonotype itself: What this receptor recognizes is not known. No qualities accompany the bases; no much larger clone lies one base away.

This TCR was sampled from a young man in good health. Specimen: blood. This receptor chain uses TRBV12-3 or TRBV12-4 and TRBJ1-4; TRBD1 is possibly the D segment (5 matching bases). The CDR3: CASTSGTDLNGANEKLFF. The nucleotide sequence reads TGTGCCAGCACTTCCGGGACCGACCTAAACGGGGCTAATGAAAAACTGTTTTTT.